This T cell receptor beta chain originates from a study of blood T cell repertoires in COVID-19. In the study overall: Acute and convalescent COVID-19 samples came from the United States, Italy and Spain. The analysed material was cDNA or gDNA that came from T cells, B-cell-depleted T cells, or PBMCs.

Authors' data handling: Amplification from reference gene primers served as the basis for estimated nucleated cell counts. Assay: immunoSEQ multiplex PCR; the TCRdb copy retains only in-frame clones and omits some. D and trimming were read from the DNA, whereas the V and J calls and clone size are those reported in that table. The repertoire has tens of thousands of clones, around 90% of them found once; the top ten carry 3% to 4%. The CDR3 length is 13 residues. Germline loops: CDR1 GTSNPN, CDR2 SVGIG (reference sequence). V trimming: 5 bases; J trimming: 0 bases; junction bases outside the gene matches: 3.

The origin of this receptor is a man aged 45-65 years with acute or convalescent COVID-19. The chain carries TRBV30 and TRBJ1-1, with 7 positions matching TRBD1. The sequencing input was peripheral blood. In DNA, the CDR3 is TGTGCCTGGTACAGGGGTCTGAACACTGAAGCTTTCTTT. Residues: CAWYRGLNTEAFF.